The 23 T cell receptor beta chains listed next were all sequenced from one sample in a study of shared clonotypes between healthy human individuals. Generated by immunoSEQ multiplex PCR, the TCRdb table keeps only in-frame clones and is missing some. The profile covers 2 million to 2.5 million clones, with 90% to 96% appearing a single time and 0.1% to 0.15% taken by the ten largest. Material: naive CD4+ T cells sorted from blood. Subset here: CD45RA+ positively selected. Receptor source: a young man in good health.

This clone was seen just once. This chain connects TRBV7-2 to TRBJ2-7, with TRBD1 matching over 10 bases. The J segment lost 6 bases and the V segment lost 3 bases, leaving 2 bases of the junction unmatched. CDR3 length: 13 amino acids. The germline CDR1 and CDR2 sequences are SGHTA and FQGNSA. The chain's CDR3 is CASSFRTGGEQYF. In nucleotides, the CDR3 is TGTGCCAGCAGCTTCCGGACAGGGGGCGAGCAGTACTTC.

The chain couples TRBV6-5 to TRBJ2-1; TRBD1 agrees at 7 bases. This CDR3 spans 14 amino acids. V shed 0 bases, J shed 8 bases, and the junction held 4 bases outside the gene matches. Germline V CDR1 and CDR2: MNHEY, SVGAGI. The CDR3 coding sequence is TGTGCCAGCAGTTACTCGTACAGGGGAGATGAGCAGTTCTTC. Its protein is CASSYSYRGDEQFF.

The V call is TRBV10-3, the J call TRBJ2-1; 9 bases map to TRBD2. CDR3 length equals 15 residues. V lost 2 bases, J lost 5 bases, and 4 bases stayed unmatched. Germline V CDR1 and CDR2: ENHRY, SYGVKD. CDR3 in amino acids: CAISEEGTSHNEQFF. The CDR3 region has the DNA TGTGCCATCAGTGAGGAAGGGACTAGCCACAATGAGCAGTTCTTC.

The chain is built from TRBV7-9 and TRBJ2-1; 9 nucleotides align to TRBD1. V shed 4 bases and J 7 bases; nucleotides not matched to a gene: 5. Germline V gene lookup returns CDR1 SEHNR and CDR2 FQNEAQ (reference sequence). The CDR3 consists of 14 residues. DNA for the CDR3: TGTGCCAGCAGCTACGGGACAGGGTATAATGAGCAGTTCTTC. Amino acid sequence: CASSYGTGYNEQFF.

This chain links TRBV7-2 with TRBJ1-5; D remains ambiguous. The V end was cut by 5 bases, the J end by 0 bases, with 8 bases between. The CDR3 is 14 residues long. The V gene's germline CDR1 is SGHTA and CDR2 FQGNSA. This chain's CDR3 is CASSHGSSNQPQHF. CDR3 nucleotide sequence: TGTGCCAGCAGCCACGGGAGTAGCAATCAGCCCCAGCATTTT.

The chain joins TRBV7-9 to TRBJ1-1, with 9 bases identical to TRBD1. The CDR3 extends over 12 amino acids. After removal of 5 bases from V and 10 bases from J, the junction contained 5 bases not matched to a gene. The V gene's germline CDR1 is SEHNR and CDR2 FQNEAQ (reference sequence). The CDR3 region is CASSNKGQGAFF. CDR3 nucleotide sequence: TGTGCCAGCAGCAACAAGGGACAGGGAGCTTTCTTT. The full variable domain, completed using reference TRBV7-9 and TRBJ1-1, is DTGVSQNPRHKITKRGQNVTFRCDPISEHNRLYWYRQTLGQGPEFLTYFQNEAQLEKSRLLSDRFSAERPKGSFSTLEIQRTEQGDSAMYLCASSNKGQGAFFGQGTRLTVV.

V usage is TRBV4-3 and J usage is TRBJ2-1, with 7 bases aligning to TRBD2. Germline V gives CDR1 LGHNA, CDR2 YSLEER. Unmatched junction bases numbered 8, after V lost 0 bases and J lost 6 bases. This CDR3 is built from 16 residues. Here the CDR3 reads CASSQDSAGVFNEQFF. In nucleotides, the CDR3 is TGCGCCAGCAGCCAAGATTCGGCGGGAGTGTTCAATGAGCAGTTCTTC.

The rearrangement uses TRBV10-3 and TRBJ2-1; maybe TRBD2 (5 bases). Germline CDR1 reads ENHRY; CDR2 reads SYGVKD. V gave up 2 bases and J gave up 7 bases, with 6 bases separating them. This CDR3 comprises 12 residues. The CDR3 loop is CAISEQRNEQFF. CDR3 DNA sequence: TGTGCCATCAGTGAGCAGCGGAATGAGCAGTTCTTC.

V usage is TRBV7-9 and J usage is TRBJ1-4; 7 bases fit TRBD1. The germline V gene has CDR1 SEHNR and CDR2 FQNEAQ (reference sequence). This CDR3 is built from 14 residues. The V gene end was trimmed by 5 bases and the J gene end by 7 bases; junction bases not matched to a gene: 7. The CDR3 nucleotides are TGTGCCAGCAGCCAAACAGGGGCGGGTGAAAAACTGTTTTTT. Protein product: CASSQTGAGEKLFF.

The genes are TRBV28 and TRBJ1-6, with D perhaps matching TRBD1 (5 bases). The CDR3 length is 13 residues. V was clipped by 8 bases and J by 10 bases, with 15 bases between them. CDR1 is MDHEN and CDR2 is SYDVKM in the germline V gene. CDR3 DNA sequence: TGTGCCAGCGGAGAGGGGTTAGGATCACCCCTCCACTTT. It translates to CASGEGLGSPLHF. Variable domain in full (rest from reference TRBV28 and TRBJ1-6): DVKVTQSSRYLVKRTGEKVFLECVQDMDHENMFWYRQDPGLGLRLIYFSYDVKMKEKGDIPEGYSVSREKKERFSLILESASTNQTSMYLCASGEGLGSPLHFGNGTRLTVT.

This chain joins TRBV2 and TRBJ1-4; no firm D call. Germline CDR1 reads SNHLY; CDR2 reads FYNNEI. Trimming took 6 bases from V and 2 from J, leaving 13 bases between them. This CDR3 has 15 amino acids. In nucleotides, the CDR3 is TGTGCCAGCAGGGACCGCACCGGCACTAATGAAAAACTGTTTTTT. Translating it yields CASRDRTGTNEKLFF.

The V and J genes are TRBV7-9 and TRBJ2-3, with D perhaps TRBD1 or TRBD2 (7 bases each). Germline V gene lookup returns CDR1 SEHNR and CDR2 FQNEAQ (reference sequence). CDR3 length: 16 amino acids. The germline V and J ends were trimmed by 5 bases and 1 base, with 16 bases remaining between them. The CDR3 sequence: CASSPRGLAGTDTQYF. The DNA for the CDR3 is TGTGCCAGCAGCCCTAGGGGGCTAGCGGGCACAGATACGCAGTATTTT.

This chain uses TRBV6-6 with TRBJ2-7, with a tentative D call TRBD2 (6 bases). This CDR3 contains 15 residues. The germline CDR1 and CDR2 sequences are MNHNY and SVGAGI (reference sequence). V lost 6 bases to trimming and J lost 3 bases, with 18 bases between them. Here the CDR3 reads CASSPGGSRGYEQYF. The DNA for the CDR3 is TGTGCCAGCAGCCCTGGGGGGTCAAGGGGCTACGAGCAGTACTTC.

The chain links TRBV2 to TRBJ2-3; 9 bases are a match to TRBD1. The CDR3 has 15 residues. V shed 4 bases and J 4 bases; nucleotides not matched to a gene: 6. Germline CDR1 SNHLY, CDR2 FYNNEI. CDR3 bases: TGTGCCAGCAGTGCTTCGACAGGGGGTGCAGATACGCAGTATTTT. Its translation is CASSASTGGADTQYF.

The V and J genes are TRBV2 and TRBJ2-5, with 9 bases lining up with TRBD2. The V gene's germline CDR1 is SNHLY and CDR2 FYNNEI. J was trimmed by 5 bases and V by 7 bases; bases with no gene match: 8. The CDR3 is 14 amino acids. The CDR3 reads CASKGGGAYETQYF. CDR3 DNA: TGTGCCAGCAAGGGCGGGGGGGCCTATGAGACCCAGTACTTC. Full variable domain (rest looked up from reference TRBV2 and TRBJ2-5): EPEVTQTPSHQVTQMGQEVILRCVPISNHLYFYWYRQILGQKVEFLVSFYNNEISEKSEIFDDQFSVERPDGSNFTLKIRSTKLEDSAMYFCASKGGGAYETQYFGPGTRLLVL.

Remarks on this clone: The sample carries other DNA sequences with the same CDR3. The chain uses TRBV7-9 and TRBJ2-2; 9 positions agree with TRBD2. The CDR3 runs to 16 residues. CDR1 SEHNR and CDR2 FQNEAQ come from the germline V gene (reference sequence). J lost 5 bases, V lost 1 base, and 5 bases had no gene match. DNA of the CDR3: TGTGCCAGCAGCTTAGTGTCCAGCGGGGGGACCGGGGAGCTGTTTTTT. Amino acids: CASSLVSSGGTGELFF.

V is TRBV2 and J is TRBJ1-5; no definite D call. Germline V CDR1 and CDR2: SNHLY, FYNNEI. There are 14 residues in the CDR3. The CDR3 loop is CVTQGNQANQPQHF. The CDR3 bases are TGTGTCACCCAAGGGAATCAGGCCAATCAGCCCCAGCATTTT. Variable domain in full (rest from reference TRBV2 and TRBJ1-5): EPEVTQTPSHQVTQMGQEVILRCVPISNHLYFYWYRQILGQKVEFLVSFYNNEISEKSEIFDDQFSVERPDGSNFTLKIRSTKLEDSAMYFCVTQGNQANQPQHFGDGTRLSIL.

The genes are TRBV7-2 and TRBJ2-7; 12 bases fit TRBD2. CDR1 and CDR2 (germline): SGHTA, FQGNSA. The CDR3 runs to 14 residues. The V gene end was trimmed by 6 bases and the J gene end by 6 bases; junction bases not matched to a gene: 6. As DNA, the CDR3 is TGTGCCAGCAGTTTCCGGACTAGCGGGGCCGAGCAGTACTTC. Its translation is CASSFRTSGAEQYF. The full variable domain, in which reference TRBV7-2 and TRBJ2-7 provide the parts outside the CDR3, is GAGVSQSPSNKVTEKGKDVELRCDPISGHTALYWYRQSLGQGLEFLIYFQGNSAPDKSGLPSDRFSAERTGGSVSTLTIQRTQQEDSAVYLCASSFRTSGAEQYFGPGTRLTVT.

As DNA, the CDR3 is TGTGCCCAGGGGGAAGCCAAAAACATTCAGTACTTC. Its protein product is CAQGEAKNIQYF. V usage is TRBV4-2 and J usage is TRBJ2-4; 7 positions match TRBD1. The junction had 1 base not matched to a gene; V was cut back by 11 bases and J by 0 bases. The CDR3 length is 12 residues. Germline assignment: CDR1 LGHNA and CDR2 YNFKEQ.

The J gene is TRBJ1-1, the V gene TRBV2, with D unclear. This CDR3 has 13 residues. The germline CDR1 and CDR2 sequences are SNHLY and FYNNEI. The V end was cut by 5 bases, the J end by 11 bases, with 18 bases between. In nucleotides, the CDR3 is TGTGCCAGCAGTTCTAGACCGGAGGTATGGGCTTTCTTT. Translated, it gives CASSSRPEVWAFF.

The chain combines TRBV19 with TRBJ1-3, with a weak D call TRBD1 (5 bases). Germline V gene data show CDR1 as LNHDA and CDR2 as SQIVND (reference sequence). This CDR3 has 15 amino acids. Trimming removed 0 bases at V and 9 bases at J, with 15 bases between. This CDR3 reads CASSIDKRLRATIYF. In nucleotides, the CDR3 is TGTGCCAGTAGTATAGATAAAAGACTCAGGGCCACCATATATTTT.

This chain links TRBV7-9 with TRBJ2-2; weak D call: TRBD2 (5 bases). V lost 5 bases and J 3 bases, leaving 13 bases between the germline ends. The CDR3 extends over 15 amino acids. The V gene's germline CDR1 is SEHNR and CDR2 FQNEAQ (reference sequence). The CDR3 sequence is CASSPRSGYTGELFF. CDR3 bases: TGTGCCAGCAGCCCCAGGAGCGGCTACACCGGGGAGCTGTTTTTT.

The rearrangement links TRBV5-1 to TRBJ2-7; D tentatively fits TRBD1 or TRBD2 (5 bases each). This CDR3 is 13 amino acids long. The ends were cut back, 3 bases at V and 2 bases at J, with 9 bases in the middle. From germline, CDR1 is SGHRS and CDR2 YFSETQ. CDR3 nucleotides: TGCGCCAGCAGCTGGGACCGACCCTACGAGCAGTACTTC. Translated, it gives CASSWDRPYEQYF.